This TCR beta chain is from a study of immune evolution from preneoplasia to lung adenocarcinoma. Study conclusions and caveats: Normal lung had highest clonality; later lesions appeared denser, more diverse. Normal lung had the highest top T cell clone frequencies.

Generated by immunoSEQ multiplex PCR, the TCRdb table keeps only in-frame clones and is missing some. The table includes 9,500 to 11,000 clones, approximately 80% detected once. Patients had resection in Japan or China between the mid-2010s and the late 2010s. Premalignant or tumor cells were enriched by macro-dissection after pathologic assessment. A note on this clone: Its specificity is not known.

What was sequenced was FFPE minimally invasive lung adenocarcinoma tissue. The sequence derives from a person aged 70 to 80 with lung adenocarcinoma.

The CDR3 region is CASSQGLAGANEQFF. DNA for the CDR3: TGCGCCAGCAGCCAAGGTCTAGCGGGGGCCAATGAGCAGTTCTTC. V gene TRBV4-3 combines with J gene TRBJ2-1, with 10 bases lining up with TRBD2. This CDR3 region has 15 residues. The germline CDR1 and CDR2 sequences are LGHNA and YSLEER. The V gene end was trimmed by 1 base and the J gene end by 6 bases; junction bases not matched to a gene: 3.